The rows below give T cell receptor beta chains drawn from one sample of a study of T cell changes during pregnancy in multiple sclerosis. TCRdb keeps only in-frame clones here, not all; method: immunoSEQ multiplex PCR. The sample records 75,000 to 90,000 clones, around nine tenths being singletons. Sequenced here: CD4+ T cells from peripheral blood mononuclear cells, sampled before pregnancy. The receptors derive from a female donor with multiple sclerosis, enrolled in a pregnancy study. Both conserved end residues are part of each CDR3. A D gene is named only where the DNA matches it firmly. Where a row states a size, it is once, few, many or the class of an expanded clone; other rows omit it.

>few|TRBV19|TRBD1|TRBJ1-6
CASSIPQGRWNSPLHF
TGTGCCAGTAGTATTCCACAGGGGAGGTGGAATTCACCCCTCCACTTT
>-|TRBV2|-|TRBJ2-1
CASSSTRSSYNEQFF
TGTGCCAGCAGCTCAACTAGGAGCTCCTACAATGAGCAGTTCTTC
>-|TRBV30|-|TRBJ1-1
CASTSRVTEAFF
TGTGCCTCAACCTCCAGGGTCACTGAAGCTTTCTTT
>-|TRBV27|-|TRBJ2-1
CASSFPSGIGAYNEQFF
TGTGCCAGCAGTTTCCCTTCCGGGATTGGTGCCTACAATGAGCAGTTCTTC
>-|TRBV11-2|TRBD2|TRBJ2-5
CASSGGLAGVETQYF
TGTGCCAGCAGCGGGGGACTAGCGGGGGTAGAGACCCAGTACTTC
>-|TRBV15|-|TRBJ1-1
CATSPSTGFADTEAFF
TGTGCCACCAGCCCCTCTACAGGGTTTGCTGACACTGAAGCTTTCTTT
>-|TRBV11-2|-|TRBJ2-7
CASSRGARASSYEQYF
TGTGCCAGCAGCCGCGGGGCGAGAGCGAGCTCCTACGAGCAGTACTTC
>-|TRBV2|TRBD1|TRBJ1-2
CASSSREQGLDGYTF
TGTGCCAGCAGTTCCAGAGAACAGGGGCTTGATGGCTACACCTTC
>-|TRBV2|TRBD2|TRBJ2-7
CASSDLAGGSIYEQYF
TGTGCCAGCAGTGACCTAGCGGGTGGATCTATTTACGAGCAGTACTTC
>-|TRBV2|-|TRBJ2-7
CASSAVDSYEQYF
TGTGCCAGCAGTGCGGTCGACTCCTACGAGCAGTACTTC
>-|TRBV7-6|TRBD2|TRBJ2-3
CASSPQLAGGGRDTQYF
TGTGCCAGCAGCCCCCAACTAGCGGGGGGCGGTCGGGATACGCAGTATTTT
>-|TRBV4-1|TRBD2|TRBJ2-1
CASSQATSGGSLAYNEQFF
TGCGCCAGCAGCCAAGCGACTAGCGGGGGGTCCCTCGCCTACAATGAGCAGTTCTTC
>-|TRBV27|TRBD2|TRBJ2-1
CASSPRGGQGYEQFF
TGTGCCAGCAGTCCTCGGGGGGGCCAAGGCTATGAGCAGTTCTTC
>-|TRBV29-1|TRBD2|TRBJ2-5
CSVPTSGRPETQYF
TGCAGCGTCCCGACTAGCGGGAGACCAGAGACCCAGTACTTC
>-|TRBV4-1|-|TRBJ2-4
CASSQEGPGAKNIQYF
TGCGCCAGCAGCCAAGAGGGTCCGGGAGCCAAAAACATTCAGTACTTC